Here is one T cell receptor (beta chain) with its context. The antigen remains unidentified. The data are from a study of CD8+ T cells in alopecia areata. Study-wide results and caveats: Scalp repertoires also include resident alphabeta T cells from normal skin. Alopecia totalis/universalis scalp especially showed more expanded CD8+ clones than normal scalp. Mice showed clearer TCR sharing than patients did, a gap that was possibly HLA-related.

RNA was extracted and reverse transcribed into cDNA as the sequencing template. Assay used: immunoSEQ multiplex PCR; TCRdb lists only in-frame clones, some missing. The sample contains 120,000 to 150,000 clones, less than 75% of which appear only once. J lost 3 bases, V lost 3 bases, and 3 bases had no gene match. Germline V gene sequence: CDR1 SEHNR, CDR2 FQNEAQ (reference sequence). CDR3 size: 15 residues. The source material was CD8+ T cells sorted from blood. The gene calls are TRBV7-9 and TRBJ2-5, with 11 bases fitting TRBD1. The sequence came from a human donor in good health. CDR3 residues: CASSLRTGGEETQYF. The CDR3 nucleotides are TGTGCCAGCAGCTTGCGGACAGGGGGCGAAGAGACCCAGTACTTC. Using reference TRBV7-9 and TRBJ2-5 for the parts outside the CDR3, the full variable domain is DTGVSQNPRHKITKRGQNVTFRCDPISEHNRLYWYRQTLGQGPEFLTYFQNEAQLEKSRLLSDRFSAERPKGSFSTLEIQRTEQGDSAMYLCASSLRTGGEETQYFGPGTRLLVL.